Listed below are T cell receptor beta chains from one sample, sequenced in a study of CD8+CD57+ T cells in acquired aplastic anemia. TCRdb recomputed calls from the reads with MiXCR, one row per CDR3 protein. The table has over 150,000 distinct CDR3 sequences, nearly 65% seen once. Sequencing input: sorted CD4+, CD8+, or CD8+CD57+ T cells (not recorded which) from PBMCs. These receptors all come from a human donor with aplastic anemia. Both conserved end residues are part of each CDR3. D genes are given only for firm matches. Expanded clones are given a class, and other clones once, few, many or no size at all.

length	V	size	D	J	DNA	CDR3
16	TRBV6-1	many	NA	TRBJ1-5	TGTGCCAGCAGTGAAGTGGCAGAGAATAGCAATCAGCCCCAGCATTTT	CASSEVAENSNQPQHF
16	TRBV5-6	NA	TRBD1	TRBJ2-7	TGTGCCAGCAGCTTAGGTCAGTGGGACAGGGTCGTCGAGCAGTACTTC	CASSLGQWDRVVEQYF
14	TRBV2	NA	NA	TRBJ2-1	TGTGCCAGCAGTGTCAGGGGACACCCCAATGAGCAGTTCTTC	CASSVRGHPNEQFF
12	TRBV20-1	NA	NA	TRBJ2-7	TGCAGTGCTAGGGGGGCATTATACGAGCAGTACTTC	CSARGALYEQYF
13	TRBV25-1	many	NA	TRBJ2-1	TGTGCCAGCTCGGGGGAGGCCTACAATGAGCAGTTCTTC	CASSGEAYNEQFF
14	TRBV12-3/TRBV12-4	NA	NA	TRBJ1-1	TGTGCCAGCAGTTATCCCGGGACATCACGCGAAGCTTTCTTT	CASSYPGTSREAFF
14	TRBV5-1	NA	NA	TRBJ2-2	TGCGCCAGCAGCTTCCGACTTATCAGCGGGGAGCTGTTTTTT	CASSFRLISGELFF
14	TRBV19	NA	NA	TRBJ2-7	TGTGCCAGTAGTATGACCAGCAGCCAATACGAGCAGTACTTC	CASSMTSSQYEQYF
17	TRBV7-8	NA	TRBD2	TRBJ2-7	TGTGCCAGCAGCTCTCCTTCGACTAGCGGGCGCCCCTACGAGCAGTACTTC	CASSSPSTSGRPYEQYF
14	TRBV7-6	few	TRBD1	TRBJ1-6	TGTGCCAGCAGCGTGGGACAGCCGAATTCACCCCTCCACTTT	CASSVGQPNSPLHF
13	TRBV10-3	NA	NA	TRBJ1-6	TGTGCCATCCGGTGGGGGTATAATTCACCCCTCCACTTT	CAIRWGYNSPLHF
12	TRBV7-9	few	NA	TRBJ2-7	TGTGCCAGCAGCTTAAGGCCGGACGAGCAGTACTTC	CASSLRPDEQYF
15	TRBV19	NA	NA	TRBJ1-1	TGTGCCAGTAGTCCCCCAGACAGGTTGAACACTGAAGCTTTCTTT	CASSPPDRLNTEAFF
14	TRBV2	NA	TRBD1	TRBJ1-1	TGTGCCAGCAGTACCGGGACAGAGAACACTGAAGCTTTCTTT	CASSTGTENTEAFF
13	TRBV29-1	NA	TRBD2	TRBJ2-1	TGCAGCGGTGAGCGGGATTTGGGCAATGAGCAGTTCTTC	CSGERDLGNEQFF
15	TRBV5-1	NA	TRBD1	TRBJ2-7	TGCGCCAGCAGCCCGCCAAGGACAGGGGGCGCCGAGCAGTACTTC	CASSPPRTGGAEQYF
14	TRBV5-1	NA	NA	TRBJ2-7	TGCGCCAGCAGCGTAGACGGGAGCTCCTACGAGCAGTACTTC	CASSVDGSSYEQYF
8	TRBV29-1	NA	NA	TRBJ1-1	TGCAGCGTTGAAGGAGCTTTCTTT	CSVEGAFF
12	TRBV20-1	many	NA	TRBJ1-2	TGCAGTGCTAGGGGACGCAGCTATGGCTACACCTTC	CSARGRSYGYTF
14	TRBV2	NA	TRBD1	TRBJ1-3	TGTGCCAGCACCGGGACAGCCTCTGGAAACACCATATATTTT	CASTGTASGNTIYF
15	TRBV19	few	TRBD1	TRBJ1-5	TGTGCCAGTAGTGCGCAGACAGGGGACAATCAGCCCCAGCATTTT	CASSAQTGDNQPQHF
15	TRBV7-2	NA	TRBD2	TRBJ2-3	TGTGCCAGCAGCCCACTAGCGGGGGCGGCAGATACGCAGTATTTT	CASSPLAGAADTQYF
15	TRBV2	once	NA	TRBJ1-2	TGTGCCAGCAGTTTACAGACAGGAGAGAACTATGGCTACACCTTC	CASSLQTGENYGYTF
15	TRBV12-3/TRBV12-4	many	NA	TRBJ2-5	TGTGCCAGCAGTTTTTTTGGGACGGGCCAAGAGACCCAGTACTTC	CASSFFGTGQETQYF
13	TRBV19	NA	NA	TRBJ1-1	TGTGCCAGTTTTCGGCCGCAGGGCACTGAAGCTTTCTTT	CASFRPQGTEAFF
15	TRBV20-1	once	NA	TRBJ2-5	TGCAGTGCTAGCCGACTTACAGGGAGCAAAGAGACCCAGTACTTC	CSASRLTGSKETQYF
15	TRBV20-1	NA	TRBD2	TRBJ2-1	TGCAGTGCTACCCCCCCTAGCGGGGACGTCAATGAGCAGTTCTTC	CSATPPSGDVNEQFF
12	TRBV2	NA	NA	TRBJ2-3	TGTGCCAGCGGATCCCCCACAGATACGCAGTATTTT	CASGSPTDTQYF
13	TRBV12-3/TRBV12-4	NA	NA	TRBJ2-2	TGTGCCAGCAGTTTAGAAGCGTTGGGGGAGCTGTTTTTT	CASSLEALGELFF
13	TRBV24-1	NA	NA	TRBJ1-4	TGTGCCACCAGTGTTCACGGGAGGGGAAAACTGTTTTTT	CATSVHGRGKLFF
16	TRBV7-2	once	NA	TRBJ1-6	TGTGCCAGCAGCTCGCCCCGCGGCCCCTATAATTCACCCCTCCACTTT	CASSSPRGPYNSPLHF
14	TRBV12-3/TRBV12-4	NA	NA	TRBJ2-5	TGTGCCAGCAATCTCCGGGCCACCCAAGAGACCCAGTACTTC	CASNLRATQETQYF
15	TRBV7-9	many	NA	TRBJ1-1	TGTGCCAGCAGCCCTGGAGACGGAGGGGACACTGAAGCTTTCTTT	CASSPGDGGDTEAFF
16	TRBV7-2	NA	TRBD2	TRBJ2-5	TGTGCCAGCAGCTTAGCTATGACTAGCGGACAAGAGACCCAGTACTTC	CASSLAMTSGQETQYF
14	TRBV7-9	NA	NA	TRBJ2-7	TGTGCCAGCAGCTCCAGGGGCAAGGTGGGGGAAGAGTACTTC	CASSSRGKVGEEYF
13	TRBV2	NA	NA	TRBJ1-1	TGTGCCAGCTTACCAGGACAAGACACTGAAGCTTTCTTT	CASLPGQDTEAFF
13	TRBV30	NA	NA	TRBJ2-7	TGTGCCTGGAGTATGGGAGGAATTCGAGAGCAGTACTTC	CAWSMGGIREQYF
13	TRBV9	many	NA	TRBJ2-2	TGTGCCAGCAGCGTAGAACCGTACGGGGAGCTGTTTTTT	CASSVEPYGELFF
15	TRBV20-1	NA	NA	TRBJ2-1	TGCAGTGCCCCTACAGGGATAGGGCTTACAGATGAGCAGTTCTTC	CSAPTGIGLTDEQFF
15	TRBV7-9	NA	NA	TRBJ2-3	TGTGCCAGCATCTCAGGCGACCCTAAAACAGATACGCAGTATTTT	CASISGDPKTDTQYF
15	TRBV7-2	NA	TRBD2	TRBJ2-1	TGTGCCAGCAGCTTAACTAGCGGGGGGAGAAATGAGCAGTTCTTC	CASSLTSGGRNEQFF
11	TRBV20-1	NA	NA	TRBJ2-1	TGCAGTGCTAGCCAATACAATGAGCAGTTCTTC	CSASQYNEQFF
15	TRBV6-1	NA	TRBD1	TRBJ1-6	TGTGCCAGCAGTGAACTCGACAGGGGTGATTCACCCCTCCACTTT	CASSELDRGDSPLHF
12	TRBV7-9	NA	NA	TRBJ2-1	TGTGCCAGCAGCTTGATACCGGGTGAGCAGTTCTTC	CASSLIPGEQFF
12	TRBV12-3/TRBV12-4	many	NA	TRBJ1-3	TGTGCCAGCAATCCTGACGGAAACACCATATATTTT	CASNPDGNTIYF
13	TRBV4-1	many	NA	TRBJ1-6	TGCGCCAGCAGCCTACAGGGAAATTCACCCCTCCACTTT	CASSLQGNSPLHF
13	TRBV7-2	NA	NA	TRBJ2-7	TGTGCCAGCAGACGAACAGCGTCCTACGAGCAGTACTTC	CASRRTASYEQYF
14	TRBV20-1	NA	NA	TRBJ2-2	TGCAGTGCCCCAGGCACGGGAAACACCGGGGAGCTGTTTTTT	CSAPGTGNTGELFF
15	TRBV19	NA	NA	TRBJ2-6	TGTGCCAGTAGTATACCTATGAGCGGGGCCAACGTCCTGACTTTC	CASSIPMSGANVLTF
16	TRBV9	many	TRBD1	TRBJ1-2	TGTGCCAGCAGCCCCAGGGGACAGGGCCTCCTATATGGCTACACCTTC	CASSPRGQGLLYGYTF
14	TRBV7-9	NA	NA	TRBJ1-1	TGTGCCAGCAGCTCAGGAAGGATGAGAACTGAAGCTTTCTTT	CASSSGRMRTEAFF
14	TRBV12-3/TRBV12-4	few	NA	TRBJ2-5	TGTGCCAGCAGTTTATTTGGACAGCAAGAGACCCAGTACTTC	CASSLFGQQETQYF
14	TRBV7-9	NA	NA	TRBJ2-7	TGTGCCAGCAGCCAACGCGACAGCGATTACGAGCAGTACTTC	CASSQRDSDYEQYF